The 25 T cell receptor beta chains reported below all come from one sample, sequenced in a study of blood T cell repertoires in COVID-19. TCRdb's copy holds only in-frame clones and misses some; the assay was immunoSEQ multiplex PCR. This sample carries approximately 66,000 clones, less than 75% of them seen once, and the ten largest clones take 22%. The sequencing sample was made of peripheral blood. All receptors come from a man in his 60s with acute or convalescent COVID-19.

This clone was seen only once. The rearrangement links TRBV13 to TRBJ1-2, with TRBD1 identical over 7 bases. Germline V CDR1 and CDR2: PRHDT, FYEKMQ (reference sequence). This CDR3 comprises 14 residues. The V gene end was trimmed by 3 bases and the J gene end by 2 bases; junction bases not matched to a gene: 3. DNA for the CDR3: TGTGCCAGCAGCTTTGGCAGGGGGAACTATGGCTACACCTTC. Its translation is CASSFGRGNYGYTF.

This clone was recorded only once. The chain employs TRBV9 and TRBJ2-3, with 11 bases matching TRBD2. The V gene end was trimmed by 4 bases and the J gene end by 0 bases; junction bases not matched to a gene: 4. Germline V gene lookup returns CDR1 SGDLS and CDR2 YYNGEE. The CDR3 consists of 16 residues. CDR3 protein: CASSTGLAASTDTQYF. In nucleotides, the CDR3 is TGTGCCAGCAGCACGGGACTAGCGGCTAGCACAGATACGCAGTATTTT.

The chain uses TRBV7-9 and TRBJ2-7, with TRBD1 identical over 8 bases. The CDR3 totals 12 residues. V shed 5 bases and J 6 bases; nucleotides not matched to a gene: 3. Germline CDR1 is SEHNR and CDR2 is FQNEAQ (reference sequence). CDR3: CASSNQGAEQYF. CDR3 in DNA: TGTGCCAGCAGCAACCAGGGGGCCGAGCAGTACTTC.

This clone showed up just once. V is TRBV18 and J is TRBJ2-1; D is uncertain. V was trimmed by 4 bases and J by 8 bases, leaving 15 bases between them. This CDR3 is built from 14 residues. In germline, CDR1 is KGHSH, CDR2 LQKENI. CDR3 nucleotide sequence: TGTGCCAGCTCACTCAAGCACTCCGTCGATGAGCAGTTCTTC. Translated: CASSLKHSVDEQFF.

The CDR3 region has the DNA TGTGCCACCAGCATAGGACAGGGTACTGAGCAGTTCTTC. Encoded protein: CATSIGQGTEQFF. The chain is built from TRBV15 and TRBJ2-1, with 8 bases aligning to TRBD1. The V and J ends lost 4 bases and 9 bases, in that order; junction bases with no gene match: 5. Germline lookup yields CDR1 LNHNV and CDR2 YYDKDF (reference sequence). This CDR3 has 13 residues.

This clone was recorded only once. The chain joins TRBV4-1 to TRBJ1-2, with D perhaps TRBD1 (5 bases). Germline values: CDR1 MGHRA, CDR2 YSYEKL. The CDR3 is made up of 15 amino acids. V was clipped by 1 base and J by 8 bases, with 17 bases between them. The CDR3 DNA sequence: TGCGCCAGCAGCCAAGCGCAGGGACCGGAGGGAGGCTACACCTTC. Its protein product is CASSQAQGPEGGYTF.

This clone was recorded only once. The rearrangement uses TRBV30 and TRBJ1-1, with D perhaps TRBD1 (5 bases). CDR1 and CDR2 (germline): GTSNPN, SVGIG (reference sequence). Between the trimmed V and J ends, which lost 3 bases and 2 bases, there was a span of 13 bases. There are 14 residues in the CDR3. The CDR3 protein is CAWSQGDTNTEAFF. CDR3 nucleotides: TGTGCCTGGAGCCAGGGCGACACCAACACTGAAGCTTTCTTT. Together with reference TRBV30 and TRBJ1-1, the CDR3 gives the full variable domain: SQTIHQWPATLVQPVGSPLSLECTVEGTSNPNLYWYRQAAGRGLQLLFYSVGIGQISSEVPQNLSASRPQDRQFILSSKKLLLSDSGFYLCAWSQGDTNTEAFFGQGTRLTVV.

The V gene is TRBV6-5, the J gene TRBJ2-7, with D possibly matching TRBD1 (6 bases). CDR3 length: 14 residues. Trimming stripped 5 bases from V and 7 bases from J, with 18 bases between. CDR1 is MNHEY, CDR2 SVGAGI, per germline. The CDR3 DNA is TGTGCCAGCAGTCGTATACAGGGTTCGAGAGAGCAGTACGTC. Protein product: CASSRIQGSREQYV.

The chain carries TRBV5-5 and TRBJ1-4, with a weak D call TRBD1 (5 bases). V lost 3 bases to trimming and J lost 6 bases, with 18 bases between them. CDR1 SGHKS and CDR2 YYEKEE come from the germline V gene (reference sequence). The length of the CDR3 is 16 residues. The CDR3 sequence is CASSSPSRGGDEKLFF. CDR3 coding DNA: TGTGCCAGCAGCTCCCCCAGTCGGGGAGGGGATGAAAAACTGTTTTTT.

The chain combines TRBV5-1 with TRBJ2-7; TRBD1 matches 8 bases. Looked up from germline, CDR1 is SGHRS and CDR2 is YFSETQ. The CDR3 is 16 amino acids. Germline trimming cut 4 bases from V and 1 base from J; bases unmatched to any gene: 10. As DNA, the CDR3 is TGCGCCAGCAGCCTGGCCGGACAGGGCCGATCCTACGAGCAGTACTTC. Its translation: CASSLAGQGRSYEQYF. Drawing the rest from reference TRBV5-1 and TRBJ2-7, the complete variable domain is KAGVTQTPRYLIKTRGQQVTLSCSPISGHRSVSWYQQTPGQGLQFLFEYFSETQRNKGNFPGRFSGRQFSNSRSEMNVSTLELGDSALYLCASSLAGQGRSYEQYFGPGTRLTVT.

This clone turned up a few times. The rearrangement joins TRBV19 to TRBJ1-4; no firm D call. The V and J ends lost 5 bases and 5 bases respectively, with 9 bases between them. The length of the CDR3 is 13 residues. The germline V gene has CDR1 LNHDA and CDR2 SQIVND (reference sequence). In DNA form, the CDR3 reads TGTGCCAGTAGTTTCTCAGAAAATGAAAAACTGTTTTTT. Its protein is CASSFSENEKLFF. The full variable domain, its missing parts supplied by reference TRBV19 and TRBJ1-4, is DGGITQSPKYLFRKEGQNVTLSCEQNLNHDAMYWYRQDPGQGLRLIYYSQIVNDFQKGDIAEGYSVSREKKESFPLTVTSAQKNPTAFYLCASSFSENEKLFFGSGTQLSVL.

This chain links TRBV24-1 with TRBJ2-2; D remains unclear. Trimming removed 9 bases at V and 3 bases at J, with 4 bases between. CDR3 length: 11 residues. From germline, CDR1 is KGHDR and CDR2 SFDVKD. In DNA form, the CDR3 reads TGTGCCACCGAGGACACCGGGGAGCTGTTTTTT. This translates into CATEDTGELFF.

The V call is TRBV7-2, the J call TRBJ2-3; TRBD2 aligns across 7 bases. V lost 3 bases and J lost 0; bases outside the gene matches: 9. The CDR3 is 17 residues long. The germline CDR1 and CDR2 sequences are SGHTA and FQGNSA. Here the CDR3 DNA reads TGTGCCAGCAGCTTGGGAGCTGGGGGGGGTAGCACAGATACGCAGTATTTT. It translates to CASSLGAGGGSTDTQYF.

The sample holds a few counts of this clone. This chain uses TRBV6-5 with TRBJ2-6; D not resolved. The germline V and J ends were trimmed by 8 bases and 2 bases, with 13 bases remaining between them. This CDR3 has 15 residues. The germline CDR1 and CDR2 sequences are MNHEY and SVGAGI. The CDR3 loop reads CASGQHLTGANVLTF. The CDR3, as DNA: TGTGCCAGCGGTCAACACCTGACTGGGGCCAACGTCCTGACTTTC.

This clone was picked up one time. The chain joins TRBV5-5 to TRBJ2-2, with TRBD2 identical over 12 bases. The CDR3 covers 15 residues. Germline V gene data show CDR1 as SGHKS and CDR2 as YYEKEE (reference sequence). With V trimmed by 4 bases and J by 6 bases, 4 bases remained unmatched. The DNA for the CDR3 is TGTGCCAGCAGCCCGACTAGCGGGGGTTCCGGGGAGCTGTTTTTT. It encodes CASSPTSGGSGELFF.

The V and J genes are TRBV6-5 and TRBJ1-2, with D possibly being TRBD1 (5 bases). Germline CDR1 and CDR2: MNHEY and SVGAGI. Trimming removed 7 bases from V and 8 bases from J, with 20 bases in between. The CDR3 length is 14 residues. CDR3 sequence (DNA): TGTGCCAGCAATGGGGCAGGGTTCGCGGAGGGCTACACCTTC. Protein: CASNGAGFAEGYTF.

For the CDR3, the DNA is TGTGCCAGCAGTGAAGCGCGCTGGGCTAGCGGTAGAGAGACCCAGTACTTC. Its translation is CASSEARWASGRETQYF. The chain has TRBV6-1 and TRBJ2-5; 7 nucleotides agree with TRBD2. This CDR3 region has 17 residues. Trimming removed 0 bases from V and 4 bases from J; junction bases left unmatched: 11. Germline CDR1 MNHNS, CDR2 SASEGT.

There are a few counts of this clone. The chain recombines TRBV24-1 with TRBJ2-7; TRBD2 agrees at 11 bases. CDR1 is KGHDR and CDR2 is SFDVKD in the germline V gene. The ends lost 3 bases at V and 2 bases at J; junction bases unmatched: 2. This CDR3 comprises 15 residues. CDR3 DNA sequence: TGTGCCACCAGTGATCCACTAGCGGGAGCCTACGAGCAGTACTTC. Protein: CATSDPLAGAYEQYF.

This clone appeared once. This rearrangement joins TRBV9 to TRBJ2-3; 15 nucleotides line up with TRBD2. V gave up 4 bases and J gave up 2 bases; unmatched junction bases: 11. The CDR3 is 19 residues long. CDR1 is SGDLS, CDR2 YYNGEE, per germline. The CDR3 loop is CASSYGLAGGPEITDTQYF. The CDR3 coding sequence is TGTGCCAGCAGCTATGGACTAGCGGGAGGGCCGGAGATCACAGATACGCAGTATTTT.

This chain links TRBV2 with TRBJ2-3, with 10 bases identical to TRBD2. Germline CDR1 and CDR2: SNHLY and FYNNEI. The CDR3 spans 15 residues. Losses at the gene ends were 4 bases for V and 1 base for J; bases not matched to a gene: 2. Written as DNA, the CDR3 is TGTGCCAGCAGTGCCCTAGCGGGGGGCACAGATACGCAGTATTTT. This codes for CASSALAGGTDTQYF.

This clone appeared many times. The J gene is TRBJ2-7, the V gene TRBV11-2; 8 nucleotides agree with TRBD1. The ends lost 0 bases at V and 3 bases at J; junction bases unmatched: 4. Germline V lookup: CDR1 SGHAT, CDR2 FQNNGV. The CDR3 has 15 amino acids. This chain's CDR3 is CASSLDPGGVYEQYV. CDR3 sequence (DNA): TGTGCCAGCAGCTTAGACCCAGGGGGCGTCTACGAGCAGTACGTC.

The chain has TRBV24-1 and TRBJ2-4; D is ambiguous. The V gene's germline CDR1 is KGHDR and CDR2 SFDVKD. Between the trimmed V and J ends, which lost 4 bases and 7 bases, there was a span of 7 bases. The CDR3 extends over 12 amino acids. CDR3: CATSDVRNIQYF. As DNA, the CDR3 is TGTGCCACCAGTGACGTCAGGAACATTCAGTACTTC.

This clone came up a few times. The chain is built from TRBV7-2 and TRBJ2-3, with 8 nucleotides matching TRBD2. Germline V gene sequence: CDR1 SGHTA, CDR2 FQGNSA. The CDR3 consists of 14 residues. V dropped 3 bases and J dropped 2; count of bases not matched to a gene: 1. CDR3 residues: CASSFSGTTDTQYF. In DNA, the CDR3 is TGTGCCAGCAGCTTTAGCGGGACCACAGATACGCAGTATTTT.

The V call is TRBV24-1, the J call TRBJ2-7, with 10 bases that match TRBD1. CDR1 is KGHDR and CDR2 is SFDVKD in the germline V gene. There are 15 residues in the CDR3. After removal of 9 bases from V and 6 bases from J, the junction contained 13 bases not matched to a gene. The CDR3 reads CATGASGTGDREQYF. CDR3 in DNA: TGTGCCACCGGGGCGTCCGGGACAGGGGATCGCGAGCAGTACTTC.

This clone has a single count. The chain couples TRBV19 to TRBJ1-6; tentatively, D is TRBD1 (5 bases). Germline assignment: CDR1 LNHDA and CDR2 SQIVND (reference sequence). The CDR3 is 15 residues long. The ends were cut back, 8 bases at V and 1 base at J, with 12 bases in the middle. CDR3 protein: CASGGGTSYNSPLHF. The CDR3 coding sequence is TGTGCCAGTGGGGGAGGGACGTCCTATAATTCACCCCTCCACTTT.